A selection of T cell receptor beta chains follows, all from one sample in a study of blood T cell repertoires in COVID-19. This table comes from immunoSEQ multiplex PCR, and its TCRdb copy is limited to in-frame clones, with some not included. The sample shows some 170,000 clones, about four fifths of them seen only once. Sequenced input: peripheral blood. The receptors were gathered from a man aged 55 to 70 with active or convalescent COVID-19. The CDR3 runs from the conserved cysteine through the conserved F or W. D genes are given only for firm matches. The size of a clone is reported for some rows only, either as once, few or many, or as a class for expanded clones.

>-|-|TRBJ2-7|TRBV7-2
TGTGCCAGCAGCTTACGCCTTGGGCAGGGGAGACACGAGCAGTACTTC
CASSLRLGQGRHEQYF
>-|-|TRBJ1-4|TRBV7-6
TGTGCCAGCAGCTTGGGGACTCCCACGTTGCTGTTTTTT
CASSLGTPTLLFF
>-|-|TRBJ1-5|TRBV28
TGTGCCAGCAGTCCCCCTGTAGTCCAGCCCCAGCATTTT
CASSPPVVQPQHF
>-|-|TRBJ1-5|TRBV5-8
TGTGCCAGCAGCTTGGGCAGGGCTCAGCCCCAGCATTTT
CASSLGRAQPQHF
>-|-|TRBJ1-5|TRBV19
TGTGCCAGTAGTATCTACCAGGATAGCAATCAGCCCCAGCATTTT
CASSIYQDSNQPQHF
>-|-|TRBJ2-2|TRBV6-2/TRBV6-3
TGTGCCAGCAGTTTATACGGGTTGAGATCTTACACCGGGGAGCTGTTTTTT
CASSLYGLRSYTGELFF
>-|-|TRBJ2-3|TRBV5-1
TGCGCCAGCAGCTTAACAGGGATATTGGTTGCAGATACGCAGTATTTT
CASSLTGILVADTQYF
>TRBD1|-|TRBJ2-1|TRBV7-2
TGTGCCAGCAGCTTCGGACAGGGGATCCACAATGAGCAGTTCTTC
CASSFGQGIHNEQFF
>TRBD1|-|TRBJ2-5|TRBV4-1
TGCGCCAGCAGCCCTTGGGACAGCTACCAAGAGACCCAGTACTTC
CASSPWDSYQETQYF
>TRBD1|-|TRBJ2-2|TRBV19
TGTGCCAGTAGCCCCGGGACAGCCTTAAACACCGGGGAGCTGTTTTTT
CASSPGTALNTGELFF
>-|-|TRBJ1-4|TRBV4-2
TGTGCCAGCAGCCAAGTTCCGTCCGGTGAAAAACTGTTTTTT
CASSQVPSGEKLFF
>TRBD1|-|TRBJ2-7|TRBV6-5
TGTGCCAGTGAAATAACCGGGACAGGGCAGCAGTACTTC
CASEITGTGQQYF
>TRBD2|-|TRBJ2-7|TRBV7-2
TGTGCCAGCAGCTTAGCGGGGGGGTCCTACGAGCAGTACTTC
CASSLAGGSYEQYF
>-|-|TRBJ2-2|TRBV28
TGTGCCACCGGGGGCGGGAGAGGCGGGGAGCTGTTTTTT
CATGGGRGGELFF
>-|once|TRBJ1-2|TRBV3-1/TRBV3-2
TGTGCCAGCAGCCAATCTGCGGGGACGGGCTATGGCTACACCTTC
CASSQSAGTGYGYTF
>TRBD2|-|TRBJ2-1|TRBV7-2
TGTGCCAGCAGCTACCCGACTAGCGGGCCCATCTACAATGAGCAGTTCTTC
CASSYPTSGPIYNEQFF
>TRBD2|-|TRBJ2-3|TRBV27
TGTGCCAGCCCCAAGTGCCTAGCGGGTAGCACAGATACGCAGTATTTT
CASPKCLAGSTDTQYF
>-|-|TRBJ2-1|TRBV7-2
TGTGCCAGCAGCTTTGACAGGCGCTACAATGAGCAGTTCTTC
CASSFDRRYNEQFF
>TRBD1|-|TRBJ1-2|TRBV28
TGTGCCAGCAGGCCCGGGACAGGAGGCCCCTATGGCTACACCTTC
CASRPGTGGPYGYTF
>-|-|TRBJ2-7|TRBV20-1
TGCAGTGCCCACTCCTACGAGCAGTACTTC
CSAHSYEQYF
>-|-|TRBJ2-7|TRBV2
TGTGCCAGCAGAGAGGGGGGGACGGATTCCTACGAGCAGTACTTC
CASREGGTDSYEQYF
>TRBD2|few|TRBJ2-5|TRBV9
TGTGCCAGCAGCGCTGGCGGGGGACTAGCGGGGAAAGAGACCCAGTACTTC
CASSAGGGLAGKETQYF
>-|-|TRBJ2-7|TRBV4-1
TGCGCCAGCAGCCCAGGGTACGGAGAGCAGTACTTC
CASSPGYGEQYF
>-|-|TRBJ1-2|TRBV6-5
TGTGCCAGCAGTTACTCGGGACTCCCGGGGGACTATGGCTACACCTTC
CASSYSGLPGDYGYTF
>-|-|TRBJ2-7|TRBV27
TGTGCTAGCAGTCACCTACCGTCCGAGCAGTACTTC
CASSHLPSEQYF
>-|few|TRBJ1-2|TRBV5-1
TGCGCCAGCAGCTTGGTTTACGGGGCGGGGGCTGGCTATGGCTACACCTTC
CASSLVYGAGAGYGYTF
>-|-|TRBJ1-4|TRBV3-1/TRBV3-2
TGTGCCAGCAGCCAAGATTACAGGGCTGAAAAACTGTTTTTT
CASSQDYRAEKLFF
>TRBD1|-|TRBJ1-1|TRBV2
TGTGCCAGCAGCGGGACAGGAGCCACTGAAGCTTTCTTT
CASSGTGATEAFF
>-|-|TRBJ2-7|TRBV6-4
TGTGCCATCAATACGAATCAGGGAAACTCCTACGAGCAGTACTTC
CAINTNQGNSYEQYF
>TRBD2|-|TRBJ2-3|TRBV7-9
TGTGCCAGCAGTTCGAGACTAGCAGCTAGCACAGATACGCAGTATTTT
CASSSRLAASTDTQYF
>TRBD2|-|TRBJ2-5|TRBV20-1
TGCAGTGCTAGTGCCATGCGGCTAGCGGGAGAACAAGAGACCCAGTACTTC
CSASAMRLAGEQETQYF
>-|-|TRBJ1-5|TRBV7-2
TGTGCCAGCAGCTTAGCGGCAGGGCGATCCGAGCCCCAGCATTTT
CASSLAAGRSEPQHF
>TRBD1|-|TRBJ1-3|TRBV5-1
TGCGCCAGCAGGGACAGGGAAACGGCTGGAAACACCATATATTTT
CASRDRETAGNTIYF
>-|-|TRBJ1-5|TRBV6-5
TGTGCCAGCAGTTACAGTAGTTATAGCAATCAGCCCCAGCATTTT
CASSYSSYSNQPQHF
>-|-|TRBJ1-6|TRBV5-4
TGTGCCAGCAGCTTGGTAGTGACACAGACTAATTCACCCCTCCACTTT
CASSLVVTQTNSPLHF
>-|once|TRBJ2-3|TRBV28
TGTGCCAGCAGTCAGGACAGAAGAACAGATACGCAGTATTTT
CASSQDRRTDTQYF
>TRBD1|-|TRBJ2-1|TRBV19
TGTGCCAGTAGTATGGCAGGGGGCAATGAGCAGTTCTTC
CASSMAGGNEQFF
>-|-|TRBJ1-5|TRBV18
TGTGCCAGCTCACCACTGGGAGATAGCAATCAGCCCCAGCATTTT
CASSPLGDSNQPQHF
>TRBD1|-|TRBJ1-3|TRBV19
TGTGCCAGTAGTCCGACAGGGGAAAACACCATATATTTT
CASSPTGENTIYF
>-|-|TRBJ2-7|TRBV12-5
TGTGCTAGTGCCGCCGGGACATCCTACTACGAGCAGTACTTC
CASAAGTSYYEQYF
>-|-|TRBJ2-1|TRBV5-1
TGCGCCAGCAGCTTGGGAAGGAGCTCCTACAATGAGCAGTTCTTC
CASSLGRSSYNEQFF
>-|once|TRBJ2-7|TRBV7-8
TGTGCCAGCAGCCCGGGACAACCCTACGAGCAGTACTTC
CASSPGQPYEQYF
>TRBD1|few|TRBJ2-7|TRBV20-1
TGCAGTGCTAGTCGGACAGGGTTTTCCTACGAGCAGTACTTC
CSASRTGFSYEQYF
>-|-|TRBJ1-6|TRBV28
TGTGCCAGCAGTTTCCGCGGCAGAGTCTATAATTCACCCCTCCACTTT
CASSFRGRVYNSPLHF
>TRBD1|-|TRBJ1-2|TRBV7-9
TGTGCCAGCAGTCGAGGGGCTCTGGGACAGGGAAGTTTTGGCTACACCTTC
CASSRGALGQGSFGYTF
>TRBD1|-|TRBJ1-2|TRBV4-1
TGCGCCAGCAGCCCCCGGGACAGCTATGGCTACACCTTC
CASSPRDSYGYTF
>TRBD2|-|TRBJ2-3|TRBV6-2/TRBV6-3
TGTGCCAGCAGTAGCGGGGGGGCTGAAGATACGCAGTATTTT
CASSSGGAEDTQYF
>-|-|TRBJ2-7|TRBV2
TGTGCCAGCAACCCCGAGGAGGGAGTCTACGAGCAGTACTTC
CASNPEEGVYEQYF
>TRBD2|-|TRBJ2-1|TRBV11-3
TGTGCCAGCAGCTTACAAAGCGGGGTCGGGGATGAGCAGTTCTTC
CASSLQSGVGDEQFF
>-|-|TRBJ2-7|TRBV2
TGTGCCAGCAGTGTAGAAGGAGGATTAGACGAGCAGTACTTC
CASSVEGGLDEQYF
>-|-|TRBJ2-1|TRBV19
TGTGCCAGTAGGGGGGCTCTTAATGAGCAGTTCTTC
CASRGALNEQFF
>-|-|TRBJ1-1|TRBV10-2
TGCGCCAGCTCCCGGGGGGGGATCACTGAAGCTTTCTTT
CASSRGGITEAFF
>-|-|TRBJ2-2|TRBV2
TGTGCCAGCGGGGCAGGTGGCCCCGGGGAGCTGTTTTTT
CASGAGGPGELFF
>-|once|TRBJ2-7|TRBV18
TGTGCCAGCTCACCCCCGGGACGGGAGACCTCCTACGAGCAGTACTTC
CASSPPGRETSYEQYF
>-|-|TRBJ1-1|TRBV6-5
TGTGCCAGCAGTTACCTACAGGGGAACACTGAAGCTTTCTTT
CASSYLQGNTEAFF